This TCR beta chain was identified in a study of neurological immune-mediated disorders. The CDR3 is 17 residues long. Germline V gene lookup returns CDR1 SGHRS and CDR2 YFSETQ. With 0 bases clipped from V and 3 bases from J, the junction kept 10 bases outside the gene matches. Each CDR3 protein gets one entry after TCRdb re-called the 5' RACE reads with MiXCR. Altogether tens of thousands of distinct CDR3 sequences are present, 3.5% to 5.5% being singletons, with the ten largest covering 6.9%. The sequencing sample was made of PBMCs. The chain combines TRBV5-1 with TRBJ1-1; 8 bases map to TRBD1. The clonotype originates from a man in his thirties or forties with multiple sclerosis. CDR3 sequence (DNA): TGCGCCAGCAGCTTGGCGACCCACCAGGGGGCGGACACTGAAGCTTTCTTT. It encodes CASSLATHQGADTEAFF.